This TCR beta chain was sequenced for a study of cytotoxic CD8 clonotypes in ibrutinib-treated CLL. Study as a whole: After median 68 months, roughly 14 stayed in remission, approximately twelve progressed; responses roughly 25 partial, 2 complete. Across samples, productive templates numbered around 260,000 and productive rearrangements reached 75,000 to 100,000 on average.

Per germline, CDR1 LGHNA and CDR2 YNFKEQ. The CDR3 has 16 residues. V gave up 1 base and J gave up 7 bases; unmatched junction bases: 13. In its sample, this clone was seen once. A 1 in 200,000 to 1 in 1 million T cell depth was the sequencing target. Clones were sequenced by immunoSEQ multiplex PCR, and TCRdb holds only the in-frame ones, with some missing. The data show tens of thousands of clones, 65% to 75% seen once. This rearrangement joins TRBV4-2 to TRBJ2-7; 7 bases align to TRBD2. The TCR comes from a human donor with chronic lymphocytic leukemia. Specimen: PBMCs, collected after 24 months of ibrutinib treatment. The CDR3 spells CASSQGPQAGRGEQYF. The CDR3 nucleotides read TGTGCCAGCAGCCAAGGGCCCCAAGCGGGAAGAGGGGAGCAGTACTTC.